This T cell receptor beta chain was documented in a study of response to subunit inactivated influenza vaccine listed by TCRdb under 2018. Study-wide context: To follow how T cells responded to a trivalent subunit inactivated influenza vaccine, the researchers relied on deep quantitative profiling of the T cell receptor repertoire.

Results the study describes overall, beyond this receptor: The authors proposed that each seasonal influenza vaccination may bring in only a limited number of new T cells.

Libraries were constructed by RT-PCR. Instrument on record: Illumina HiSeq 2500. TCRdb ran its own pipeline on the public reads, namely fastp trimming at Q25 and MiXCR clone calling, and kept in-frame beta chains. Each CDR3 protein gets just one entry, which takes the most common genes and DNA from the rows behind it. This sample has about 700,000 distinct CDR3 sequences in its table, and around 14% of those were observed once. 6% to 7% of the sample is in the top ten clones. V is clipped by 3 bases and J by 2 bases, and the sequence between their germline boundaries is 7 bases long. The CDR3 has 13 amino acids, counting the end cysteine and phenylalanine. Only CDR3 DNA is held: 39 bases, read in frame from base 1. The germline V gene yields SGHRS for CDR1 and YFSETQ for CDR2. Turning to this clonotype: The antigen this receptor binds is unknown. No much larger clone exists at a distance of one base, and base qualities are not known.

Recombination linked TRBV5-1 to TRBJ2-3; perhaps TRBD1 is the D gene, with 5 bases matching. The sequencing used PBMCs from blood, collected about 14 days before vaccination. The receptor comes from a man aged 50-60 years who received an inactivated influenza vaccine. Donor details come from another sample of the same person, matched by shared clones. Here the CDR3 is given as CASSSGFTDTQYF. The sequence in DNA is TGCGCCAGCAGCTCAGGGTTCACAGATACGCAGTATTTT.